Below are 18 T cell receptor beta chains sequenced from a single sample in a study of control samples from healthy donors and cancer patients. Profiling relied on immunoSEQ multiplex PCR, and the TCRdb table lists in-frame clones only, not all of them. The sample shows about 150,000 clones, about 86% of them seen only once. The sequenced sample was blood. Source of these receptors: a man between 18 and 35 years old in good health.

The V call is TRBV30, the J call TRBJ2-7; TRBD1 matches 9 bases. Germline assignment: CDR1 GTSNPN and CDR2 SVGIG (reference sequence). The CDR3 runs 17 residues. The V gene end was trimmed by 0 bases and the J gene end by 2 bases; junction bases not matched to a gene: 11. The CDR3: CAWSVPRAGTGTYEQYF. The CDR3, as DNA: TGTGCCTGGAGTGTACCCAGGGCTGGGACAGGGACCTACGAGCAGTACTTC.

The chain combines TRBV7-2 with TRBJ1-1; D is ambiguous. The CDR3 loop spans 17 amino acids. Germline loops: CDR1 SGHTA, CDR2 FQGNSA. Trimming took 1 base from V and 1 from J, leaving 16 bases between them. CDR3 sequence: CASSLEAITAPNTEAFF. The CDR3 region has the DNA TGTGCCAGCAGCTTAGAAGCCATAACAGCGCCGAACACTGAAGCTTTCTTT.

The chain uses TRBV5-4 and TRBJ1-6; no clear D gene. Germline V gives CDR1 SGHNT, CDR2 YYREEE (reference sequence). The V gene lost 2 bases and the J gene lost 6 bases, with 15 bases spanning the gap. This CDR3 is 16 amino acids long. The CDR3 here is CASSFSTALVNSPLHF. As DNA, the CDR3 is TGTGCCAGCAGCTTCTCCACCGCCCTCGTTAATTCACCCCTCCACTTT. Full variable domain (missing parts from reference TRBV5-4 and TRBJ1-6): ETGVTQSPTHLIKTRGQQVTLRCSSQSGHNTVSWYQQALGQGPQFIFQYYREEENGRGNFPPRFSGLQFPNYSSELNVNALELDDSALYLCASSFSTALVNSPLHFGNGTRLTVT.

This chain connects TRBV11-1 to TRBJ1-6, with D unresolved. This CDR3 spans 13 amino acids. With 4 bases removed from V and 6 bases from J, the gap between germline ends came to 7 bases. Germline loops: CDR1 SGHAT, CDR2 FQDESV (reference sequence). The CDR3 DNA is TGTGCCAGCAGCTCGGGTCTTAATTCACCCCTCCACTTT. It yields the protein CASSSGLNSPLHF.

This clone was seen just once. The V and J genes are TRBV3-1 (or the pseudogene TRBV3-2) and TRBJ1-1; D may be TRBD1 (6 bases). This CDR3 comprises 13 residues. Germline CDR1 LGHDT, CDR2 YNNKEL (reference sequence). Between the trimmed V and J ends, which lost 0 bases and 10 bases, there was a span of 12 bases. The CDR3 protein is CASSQDYRAGAFF. Written as DNA, the CDR3 is TGTGCCAGCAGCCAAGACTACAGGGCGGGAGCTTTCTTT.

The CDR3 reads CASSEDGQGNHGYTF. The DNA of the CDR3 is TGTGCCAGCAGCGAAGATGGACAGGGGAACCATGGCTACACCTTC. The V and J genes are TRBV16 and TRBJ1-2, with 9 positions matching TRBD1. Germline CDR1 is KGHSY and CDR2 is FQNENV. CDR3 size: 15 residues. V shed 5 bases and J 6 bases; nucleotides not matched to a gene: 10.

The V gene is TRBV7-2, the J gene TRBJ2-1; maybe TRBD1 (5 bases). V was cut by 5 bases and J by 6 bases, with 8 bases left in between. Germline CDR1 is SGHTA and CDR2 is FQGNSA. CDR3 length: 12 residues. The CDR3 DNA is TGTGCCAGCAGCCTAACAGGCAATGAGCAGTTCTTC. Translating it yields CASSLTGNEQFF.

The chain has TRBV19 and TRBJ1-1; D gene uncertain. Trimming cost V 3 bases and J 3 bases, with 8 bases left between them. Germline V CDR1 and CDR2: LNHDA, SQIVND (reference sequence). The CDR3 runs to 13 residues. CDR3 DNA sequence: TGTGCCAGTAGTATCGGTTTGGACACTGAAGCTTTCTTT. It yields the protein CASSIGLDTEAFF.

V and J are TRBV6-6 and TRBJ1-1; D is unclear. Germline assignment: CDR1 MNHNY and CDR2 SVGAGI (reference sequence). Trimming took 6 bases from V and 1 from J, leaving 18 bases between them. This CDR3 contains 16 residues. This chain's CDR3 is CASSRARGGKNTEAFF. DNA for the CDR3: TGTGCCAGCAGCCGAGCGCGCGGAGGCAAGAACACTGAAGCTTTCTTT.

The rearrangement uses TRBV6-5 and TRBJ2-3, with no clear D. V was cut by 6 bases and J by 6 bases, with 7 bases left in between. The CDR3 contains 11 residues. Per germline, CDR1 MNHEY and CDR2 SVGAGI. As DNA, the CDR3 is TGTGCCAGCAGCCGATCGGATACGCAGTATTTT. As protein: CASSRSDTQYF.

This chain links TRBV20-1 with TRBJ2-4, with a weak D call TRBD2 (5 bases). There are 11 residues in the CDR3. The germline CDR1 and CDR2 sequences are DFQATT and SNEGSKA (reference sequence). Trimming removed 7 bases from V and 6 bases from J, with 10 bases in between. CDR3 amino acids: CSGNAGNIQYF. As DNA, the CDR3 is TGCAGTGGTAATGCGGGAAACATTCAGTACTTC.

The chain is built from TRBV27 and TRBJ2-7; the match to TRBD1 covers 12 bases. From germline, CDR1 is MNHEY and CDR2 SMNVEV (reference sequence). This CDR3 comprises 15 residues. V trimming: 5 bases; J trimming: 4 bases; junction bases outside the gene matches: 6. CDR3 residues: CASSPGTGGIYEQYF. The CDR3 bases are TGTGCCAGCAGTCCCGGGACAGGGGGCATATACGAGCAGTACTTC.

A remark on this clone: The identical CDR3 is also encoded by other nucleotide sequences in the sample. The V gene is TRBV29-1, the J gene TRBJ2-2; D tentatively reads TRBD1 or TRBD2 (6 bases each). V lost 0 bases to trimming and J lost 4 bases, with 9 bases between them. Germline V CDR1 and CDR2: SQVTM, ANQGSEA. This CDR3 is built from 14 residues. This CDR3 is CSVEDGGLTGELFF. CDR3 sequence (DNA): TGCAGCGTTGAAGACGGGGGCCTCACCGGGGAGCTGTTTTTT.

This chain uses TRBV4-3 with TRBJ1-5; D remains unclear. The V end lost 4 bases, the J end lost 5 bases, and 18 bases lay between the germline ends. Germline CDR1 LGHNA, CDR2 YSLEER. The CDR3 spans 16 residues. CDR3 protein: CASSRRRAAVDQPQHF. The CDR3 coding sequence is TGCGCCAGCAGCCGCCGCCGCGCAGCCGTGGATCAGCCCCAGCATTTT.

This clone rates as large (0.1 to 1%). This rearrangement joins TRBV19 to TRBJ1-1; D may be TRBD1 (5 bases). The CDR3 is 13 residues long. V lost 7 bases and J 2 bases, leaving 11 bases between the germline ends. Germline loops: CDR1 LNHDA, CDR2 SQIVND (reference sequence). DNA of the CDR3: TGTGCCAGTATAGGACAATTCAACACTGAAGCTTTCTTT. It specifies CASIGQFNTEAFF.

The V and J genes are TRBV6-5 and TRBJ1-3; D gene unclear. Germline-derived CDR1 and CDR2 are MNHEY and SVGAGI. The CDR3 has 11 residues. V was shortened by 6 bases and J by 4 bases, with 4 bases between the two germline ends. CDR3 nucleotide sequence: TGTGCCAGCAGGATGGGAAACACCATATATTTT. This codes for CASRMGNTIYF.

The chain couples TRBV3-1 (or the pseudogene TRBV3-2) to TRBJ2-1; 10 bases are shared with TRBD1. CDR3 length: 16 residues. Germline V gene sequence: CDR1 LGHDT, CDR2 YNNKEL (reference sequence). Unmatched junction bases numbered 13, after V lost 4 bases and J lost 10 bases. The CDR3 coding sequence is TGTGCCAGCAGCCGGCCTGGGACAGGGGAACATCGGGAGCAGTTCTTC. The encoded protein is CASSRPGTGEHREQFF.

The chain joins TRBV12-5 to TRBJ1-4; D not certain. Trimming removed 3 bases at V and 8 bases at J, with 19 bases between. The CDR3 contains 16 residues. Germline CDR1 is LGHNT and CDR2 is FRNRAP. This chain's CDR3 is CASGFPFGVRIEKLFF. DNA for the CDR3: TGTGCTAGTGGTTTCCCATTTGGGGTAAGGATCGAAAAACTGTTTTTT.